This TCR beta chain was sequenced in a study of cytomegalovirus exposure and HLA in healthy donors. This clone was counted once. The antigen remains unidentified. Germline V gene lookup returns CDR1 MGHRA and CDR2 YSYEKL. V shed 1 base and J shed 6 bases, with 18 bases lying between them. This CDR3 region has 16 residues. General study results and limits: Investigators reported under 200 TCR beta chains as tied to cytomegalovirus. Further analysis was carried out later, and it showed several of the most significant clusters appearing linked to common viral pathogens. In a later analysis, HLA-associated TCR beta chains were more clonally expanded than equally common others.

The PCR ran on 60 Vbeta and 13 Jbeta primers. Generated by immunoSEQ multiplex PCR, the TCRdb table keeps only in-frame clones and is missing some. The repertoire has 95,000 to 150,000 clones, about four fifths of them found once; the top ten carry around 9.5%. Participants comprised healthy donors of bone marrow. The sample was PBMCs. The clonotype originates from a female donor in good health and CMV-seropositive. This rearrangement joins TRBV4-1 to TRBJ1-1; D possibly corresponds to TRBD1 (5 bases). This CDR3 is CASSQGSIGGLAEAFF. The CDR3 bases are TGCGCCAGCAGCCAAGGCAGCATCGGGGGTTTGGCTGAAGCTTTCTTT.